The 20 T cell receptor beta chains reported below all come from one sample, sequenced in a study of regulatory T cells in long-lasting Graves disease. Through Arm-PCR of CDR3 regions and iRepertoire HTBI primers, TCR beta libraries were built. TCRdb processed the multiplex PCR reads anew with MiXCR; each CDR3 protein has one entry. The sample lists about 350,000 distinct CDR3 sequences; 15% to 20% were seen once. Time point reported: newly diagnosed GD, antithyroid drugs for less than 3 months. With RNA extracted from PBMCs as input, the TCR library was made. The same data also went into a second study, on T cells in Graves' hyperthyroidism and ophthalmopathy.

Material: peripheral blood mononuclear cells (PBMCs), obtained at new diagnosis, from a patient treated with antithyroid drugs. All receptors derive from a woman between 18 and 29 years old with Graves disease.

This clonotype has a count of ten or more. The chain employs TRBV7-2 and TRBJ2-3; 8 nucleotides align to TRBD2. From germline, CDR1 is SGHTA and CDR2 FQGNSA. The junction had 4 bases not matched to a gene; V was cut back by 3 bases and J by 2 bases. CDR3 length: 15 amino acids. CDR3 DNA sequence: TGTGCCAGCAGCTTTGTAGCGGGGACCACAGATACGCAGTATTTT. It is translated as CASSFVAGTTDTQYF.

The chain links TRBV3-1 to TRBJ1-3; D might be TRBD1 (5 bases). This CDR3 is built from 18 residues. The germline CDR1 and CDR2 sequences are LGHDT and YNNKEL (reference sequence). The germline V and J ends were trimmed by 0 bases and 1 base, with 16 bases remaining between them. CDR3 loop: CASSQDQVSRESGNTIYF. In nucleotides, the CDR3 is TGTGCCAGCAGCCAAGATCAAGTCAGCAGGGAATCTGGAAACACCATATATTTT.

Note on this clonotype: The junction and the germline gene differ at one end; a read error may be behind it. The chain carries TRBV2 and TRBJ1-1; tentative D call: TRBD1 (6 bases). From germline, CDR1 is SNHLY and CDR2 FYNNEI. CDR3 length: 13 residues. The DNA of the CDR3 is TGTGCCAGCACCCCTCCCGGGGGCACTGAAACTTTCTTT. Translated: CASTPPGGTETFF.

In its sample, this clonotype was seen many times. The chain uses TRBV20-1 and TRBJ2-7, with a tentative D call TRBD2 (6 bases). This CDR3 comprises 13 residues. Germline assignment: CDR1 DFQATT and CDR2 SNEGSKA (reference sequence). Between the trimmed V and J ends, which lost 5 bases and 2 bases, there was a span of 13 bases. CDR3 sequence reads: CSAGGSATYEQYF. The CDR3 DNA reads TGCAGTGCTGGAGGGAGTGCCACCTACGAGCAGTACTTC.

This chain joins TRBV6-1 and TRBJ1-5; D may be TRBD1 (6 bases). V was shortened by 2 bases and J by 7 bases, with 24 bases between the two germline ends. The CDR3 is made up of 18 amino acids. Per germline, CDR1 MNHNS and CDR2 SASEGT. CDR3 protein: CASSELPLLGALQQPQHF. The DNA for the CDR3 is TGTGCCAGCAGTGAACTTCCCCTCCTGGGGGCTCTGCAACAGCCCCAGCATTTT.

This clonotype was recorded many times. The chain joins TRBV3-1 to TRBJ2-7; D gene unclear. The V end was cut by 2 bases, the J end by 0 bases, with 5 bases between. Germline V CDR1 and CDR2: LGHDT, YNNKEL (reference sequence). CDR3 length: 13 residues. The CDR3 spells CASSQSPSYEQYF. CDR3 DNA sequence: TGTGCCAGCAGCCAAAGCCCCTCCTACGAGCAGTACTTC.

This clonotype was seen more than once but under ten times. This rearrangement joins TRBV5-1 to TRBJ2-3, with TRBD2 matching 9 bases. J was trimmed by 1 base and V by 0 bases; bases with no gene match: 9. The V gene's germline CDR1 is SGHRS and CDR2 YFSETQ. The CDR3 has 18 amino acids. The CDR3 protein is CASSLAAGGPLRTDTQYF. The DNA for the CDR3 is TGCGCCAGCAGCTTGGCGGCGGGAGGGCCTCTGCGCACAGATACGCAGTATTTT. The whole variable domain, filled in from reference TRBV5-1 and TRBJ2-3, reads KAGVTQTPRYLIKTRGQQVTLSCSPISGHRSVSWYQQTPGQGLQFLFEYFSETQRNKGNFPGRFSGRQFSNSRSEMNVSTLELGDSALYLCASSLAAGGPLRTDTQYFGPGTRLTVL.

This clonotype was observed many times. This chain connects TRBV27 to TRBJ2-3, with 12 bases fitting TRBD2. Germline V gives CDR1 MNHEY, CDR2 SMNVEV (reference sequence). The CDR3 is 18 amino acids. The J segment lost 0 bases and the V segment lost 1 base, leaving 5 bases of the junction unmatched. CDR3 DNA: TGTGCCAGCAGTTTATACGCTAGCGGGAGGGTCAGCACAGATACGCAGTATTTT. It encodes CASSLYASGRVSTDTQYF.

This clonotype was seen repeatedly, ten times or more. V is TRBV7-3 and J is TRBJ2-5; possible D gene TRBD1, 5 bases. This CDR3 contains 14 residues. The ends were cut back, 4 bases at V and 7 bases at J, with 16 bases in the middle. Germline values: CDR1 SGHTA, CDR2 FQGTGA. The CDR3 nucleotides are TGTGCCAGCAGCTCGGGCAGGGCCCCCGGGACCCAGTACTTC. Its protein product is CASSSGRAPGTQYF.

A few counts support this clonotype. V and J are TRBV6-1 and TRBJ2-3; 11 bases align to TRBD2. The CDR3 sequence is 15 residues long. After removal of 7 bases from V and 4 bases from J, the junction contained 7 bases not matched to a gene. In germline, CDR1 is MNHNS, CDR2 SASEGT. For the CDR3, the DNA is TGTGCCAGCATTGCGCTAGCGGGGGGAGCAGATACGCAGTATTTT. Translating gives CASIALAGGADTQYF.

The chain joins TRBV6-2 or TRBV6-3 to TRBJ1-2, with 9 bases matching TRBD1. The CDR3 totals 14 residues. Germline CDR1 is MNHEY and CDR2 is SVGEGT. V lost 8 bases and J lost 4; bases outside the gene matches: 8. The DNA for the CDR3 is TGTGCCAGCCCGGCGGGACAGGGTGGCTATGGCTACACCTTC. Protein: CASPAGQGGYGYTF.

This clonotype was counted many times. J is TRBJ1-5 and V is TRBV3-1, with D unresolved. CDR3 length equals 14 residues. Per the germline V gene, CDR1 is LGHDT and CDR2 is YNNKEL (reference sequence). Trimming removed 4 bases at V and 3 bases at J, with 10 bases between. CDR3 sequence reads: CASSRERYNQPQHF. The CDR3, as DNA: TGTGCCAGCAGCCGGGAACGGTACAATCAGCCCCAGCATTTT.

This chain links TRBV29-1 with TRBJ2-3; D is undetermined. With 5 bases removed from V and 0 bases from J, the gap between germline ends came to 15 bases. Looked up from germline, CDR1 is SQVTM and CDR2 is ANQGSEA. This CDR3 has 15 residues. DNA of the CDR3: TGCAGCGTTTCCCTCGATGCGGTTAGCACAGATACGCAGTATTTT. This codes for CSVSLDAVSTDTQYF.

The table lists this clonotype with many counts. The chain recombines TRBV7-6 with TRBJ2-3, with 9 bases identical to TRBD2. Unmatched junction bases numbered 10, after V lost 5 bases and J lost 1 base. Germline CDR1 is SGHVS and CDR2 is FNYEAQ. The CDR3 loop spans 17 amino acids. The CDR3 region has the DNA TGTGCCAGCAGCCCGAGAGCTGGCGGGGGGGGCACAGATACGCAGTATTTT. Translating gives CASSPRAGGGGTDTQYF.

This clonotype has a handful of counts. The chain carries TRBV9 and TRBJ2-1; a possible D gene is TRBD2 (5 bases). The CDR3 sequence is 16 residues long. The V gene lost 2 bases and the J gene lost 0 bases, with 12 bases spanning the gap. CDR1 and CDR2 (germline): SGDLS, YYNGEE. The DNA for the CDR3 is TGTGCCAGCAGCGTTGTAGTGGGAGACTCCTACAATGAGCAGTTCTTC. Translation gives CASSVVVGDSYNEQFF. The full variable domain, in which reference TRBV9 and TRBJ2-1 provide the parts outside the CDR3, is DSGVTQTPKHLITATGQRVTLRCSPRSGDLSVYWYQQSLDQGLQFLIQYYNGEERAKGNILERFSAQQFPDLHSELNLSSLELGDSALYFCASSVVVGDSYNEQFFGPGTRLTVL.

This clonotype came up many times. The gene calls are TRBV5-1 and TRBJ2-7; 7 nucleotides line up with TRBD1. The germline CDR1 and CDR2 sequences are SGHRS and YFSETQ. V was pared by 5 bases and J by 5 bases, with 13 bases of the junction left unmatched. This CDR3 has 15 residues. The CDR3 DNA sequence: TGCGCCAGCAGTTTTAAGACGGGACAGCGTAACGAGCAGTACTTC. Protein sequence: CASSFKTGQRNEQYF.

This clonotype was counted many times. The rearrangement links TRBV28 to TRBJ2-5; TRBD2 aligns across 10 bases. The CDR3 covers 16 residues. With V trimmed by 6 bases and J by 2 bases, 9 bases remained unmatched. Germline-derived CDR1 and CDR2 are MDHEN and SYDVKM. For the CDR3, the DNA is TGTGCCAGCAGACCTCCGGGACTAGCGCCTCAAGAGACCCAGTACTTC. Residues: CASRPPGLAPQETQYF.

This clonotype has at least ten counts. The CDR3 bases are TGCAGTGCTTCAGACAGGGCAGCTAACTATGGCTACACCTTC. This translates into CSASDRAANYGYTF. This sequence joins TRBV20-1 and TRBJ1-2, with 7 bases aligning to TRBD1. The CDR3 totals 14 residues. Germline-derived CDR1 and CDR2 are DFQATT and SNEGSKA (reference sequence). Trimming removed 5 bases from V and 0 bases from J; junction bases left unmatched: 6.

This clonotype has a handful of counts. V usage is TRBV19 and J usage is TRBJ2-7; no definite D call. CDR3 length: 14 amino acids. The germline V and J ends were trimmed by 4 bases and 2 bases, with 12 bases remaining between them. Germline CDR1 is LNHDA and CDR2 is SQIVND (reference sequence). In nucleotides, the CDR3 is TGTGCCAGTAGTAACGGCTTTTGGACCTACGAGCAGTACTTC. Its translation is CASSNGFWTYEQYF. Filled out from reference TRBV19 and TRBJ2-7, the complete variable domain reads DGGITQSPKYLFRKEGQNVTLSCEQNLNHDAMYWYRQDPGQGLRLIYYSQIVNDFQKGDIAEGYSVSREKKESFPLTVTSAQKNPTAFYLCASSNGFWTYEQYFGPGTRLTVT.

The CDR3 protein is CASSERQHSGANVLTF. The CDR3 nucleotides are TGCGCCAGCAGTGAGAGGCAGCACTCTGGGGCCAACGTCCTGACTTTC. The gene calls are TRBV10-1 and TRBJ2-6, with D uncertain. Germline CDR1 is WNHNN and CDR2 is SYGVQD (reference sequence). The V gene lost 2 bases and the J gene lost 0 bases, with 8 bases spanning the gap. This CDR3 has 16 amino acids.